The sequence of this TCR beta chain was determined in a study of blood T cell repertoires in COVID-19. The overall study: COVID-19 samples collected from the United States, Italy and Spain covered acute and convalescent phases. The analysed material was cDNA or gDNA that came from T cells, B-cell-depleted T cells, or PBMCs.

The CDR3 length is 13 residues. Trimming at V came to 3 bases and at J to 8 bases, leaving 4 bases not matched to a gene. CDR1 and CDR2 from the germline V gene are DFQATT and SNEGSKA (reference sequence). Per the original data handling: The assay estimated nucleated cells by amplifying reference gene primers. Profiled with immunoSEQ multiplex PCR; TCRdb holds only in-frame clones, not every one. That table furnishes V, J and clone size, whereas the DNA furnished D and trimming. The repertoire holds about 33,000 clones, with approximately 89% as singletons. This chain uses TRBV20-1 with TRBJ2-2; TRBD1 matches at 9 bases. The sequenced sample consisted of peripheral blood. The sequence was obtained from a human donor in a cohort sampled during active COVID-19. The CDR3 coding sequence is TGCAGTGCTAGTACGACAGGGGGTGGGGAGCTGTTTTTT. It is translated as CSASTTGGGELFF.